This T cell receptor (beta chain) came from a study of T cell changes during pregnancy in multiple sclerosis. Sequencing was performed with immunoSEQ multiplex PCR; in TCRdb, only in-frame clones are kept and a portion is missing. The sample holds roughly 87,000 clones, approximately 90% seen once. Trimming at V came to 0 bases and at J to 8 bases, leaving 10 bases not matched to a gene. Germline V gene lookup returns CDR1 MGHRA and CDR2 YSYEKL. This CDR3 has 17 amino acids. Sample: PBMCs, taken in the first trimester of pregnancy. V gene TRBV4-1 combines with J gene TRBJ1-4, with TRBD1 matching 9 bases. The clonotype originates from a female donor in good health, serving as a control in a pregnancy study. Some clones in this sample may be carry-over from other donors' samples. The CDR3 region is CASSQDRWGTGREKLFF. The CDR3 DNA reads as TGCGCCAGCAGCCAAGATCGATGGGGGACAGGGAGGGAAAAACTGTTTTTT.